Listed here are 32 T cell receptor beta chains from one sample, sequenced in a study of CD8+ T cells in alopecia areata. Extracted RNA was reverse transcribed into cDNA, the sequencing template. Assay used: immunoSEQ multiplex PCR; TCRdb lists only in-frame clones, some missing. The sample records some 120,000 clones, around 50% being singletons. Treatment described: oral pan-JAK inhibitor, 5-10 mg twice daily. Here the sequenced sample was CD8+ T cells sorted from blood, taken at week 24, from a patient treated with tofacitinib. The origin of the receptors is a human donor with alopecia areata.

This clone was observed a handful of times. The CDR3 sequence is CASSYTRDYEQYF. In DNA, the CDR3 is TGTGCCAGCAGCTATACTCGAGACTACGAGCAGTACTTC. The chain has TRBV7-8 and TRBJ2-7; no definite D call. Germline CDR1 and CDR2: SGHVS and FQNEAQ. Trimming cost V 4 bases and J 3 bases, with 10 bases left between them. The CDR3 sequence is 13 residues long.

In DNA, the CDR3 is TGTGCCAGCAGCCAAGATGGCCAGGGAGTACCCTCCTACGAGCAGTACTTC. Protein: CASSQDGQGVPSYEQYF. This chain uses TRBV4-2 with TRBJ2-7, with D perhaps given as TRBD1 or TRBD2 (5 bases each). Germline V lookup: CDR1 LGHNA, CDR2 YNFKEQ. The length of the CDR3 is 17 residues. The ends were cut back, 0 bases at V and 0 bases at J, with 15 bases in the middle.

The V call is TRBV13, the J call TRBJ2-7, with a possible D match to TRBD2 (6 bases). Trimming pared 8 bases from V and 3 bases from J, leaving 14 bases between. Looked up from germline, CDR1 is PRHDT and CDR2 is FYEKMQ (reference sequence). The CDR3 is 13 amino acids. For the CDR3, the DNA is TGTGCCAGCTCAAAAGTGGGGGGCTACGAGCAGTACTTC. Its translation: CASSKVGGYEQYF.

The sample holds a few counts of this clone. The rearrangement links TRBV6-5 to TRBJ1-1; unclear D gene. CDR3 size: 11 residues. Deletions cut 10 bases from V and 3 bases from J, with 9 bases between. Per germline, CDR1 MNHEY and CDR2 SVGAGI. In DNA, the CDR3 is TGTGCCATTATGAGGGACACTGAAGCTTTCTTT. This gives the protein CAIMRDTEAFF.

This clone showed up just a few times. This chain joins TRBV5-6 and TRBJ1-1; 8 nucleotides align to TRBD1. Trimming took 4 bases from V and 5 from J; bases not matched to a gene: 7. The V gene's germline CDR1 is SGHDT and CDR2 YYEEEE. This CDR3 comprises 14 residues. This CDR3 is CASSPDRVGTEAFF. The CDR3 DNA reads as TGTGCCAGCAGCCCGGACAGGGTTGGGACTGAAGCTTTCTTT.

The chain joins TRBV27 to TRBJ2-3; D is unresolved. V was pared by 5 bases and J by 6 bases, with 9 bases between. CDR3 size: 12 residues. CDR1 MNHEY and CDR2 SMNVEV come from the germline V gene (reference sequence). CDR3 in DNA: TGTGCCAGCAGTCAGGATGTGGATACGCAGTATTTT. Translation: CASSQDVDTQYF.

This clone was detected only once. The rearrangement joins TRBV14 to TRBJ2-1; D call uncertain. Germline V gene sequence: CDR1 SGHDN, CDR2 FVKESK. With 0 bases removed from V and 13 bases from J, the gap between germline ends came to 10 bases. The CDR3 is 12 residues long. The CDR3 loop is CASSQDPARQFF. As DNA, the CDR3 is TGTGCCAGCAGCCAAGATCCGGCTAGACAGTTCTTC.

This clone was counted a few times. The chain employs TRBV6-4 and TRBJ2-3; TRBD2 matches at 16 bases. The J segment lost 4 bases and the V segment lost 2 bases, leaving 0 bases of the junction unmatched. The length of the CDR3 is 16 residues. Germline-derived CDR1 and CDR2 are MRHNA and SNTAGT. The CDR3 spells CASSDGTSGGADTQYF. The CDR3, as DNA: TGTGCCAGCAGTGACGGGACTAGCGGGGGGGCAGATACGCAGTATTTT.

The CDR3 loop is CASSLSRGAGETQYF. The CDR3 nucleotides read TGCGCCAGCAGCTTAAGTCGGGGGGCCGGGGAGACCCAGTACTTC. V is TRBV5-1 and J is TRBJ2-5; perhaps TRBD2 as D (7 bases). The CDR3 has 15 residues. Trimming took off 2 bases at V and 5 bases at J, with 16 bases between the two ends. CDR1 is SGHRS and CDR2 is YFSETQ in the germline V gene.

The chain is built from TRBV25-1 and TRBJ2-5; D call uncertain. This CDR3 comprises 13 residues. V lost 4 bases and J lost 0, with 6 bases in between. CDR1 and CDR2 from the germline V gene are MGHDK and SYGVNS. The CDR3 nucleotides read TGTGCCAGCAGTGGGGTTCACCAAGAGACCCAGTACTTC. This gives the protein CASSGVHQETQYF.

The chain carries TRBV27 and TRBJ2-1, with 10 positions matching TRBD2. The ends lost 5 bases at V and 10 bases at J; junction bases unmatched: 14. The CDR3 is 16 amino acids. Germline CDR1 is MNHEY and CDR2 is SMNVEV (reference sequence). Written as DNA, the CDR3 is TGTGCCAGCAGTCCCGTTGGTAGCGGGGGGCCCGGGGAGCAGTTCTTC. This codes for CASSPVGSGGPGEQFF.

This clone was observed once. V and J are TRBV5-6 and TRBJ1-2; D ambiguous. The CDR3 is 12 residues long. With 0 bases removed from V and 7 bases from J, the gap between germline ends came to 7 bases. Germline V gives CDR1 SGHDT, CDR2 YYEEEE. The DNA of the CDR3 is TGTGCCAGCAGCTTGGCGATGAGTGGCTACACCTTC. Protein: CASSLAMSGYTF.

The CDR3 region is CATSQRSGGQPQHF. In nucleotides, the CDR3 is TGTGCCACCAGCCAAAGATCAGGCGGTCAGCCCCAGCATTTT. This sequence joins TRBV15 and TRBJ1-5; D gene ambiguous. Deletions cut 5 bases from V and 6 bases from J, with 14 bases between. The V gene's germline CDR1 is LNHNV and CDR2 YYDKDF (reference sequence). The CDR3 covers 14 residues.

This rearrangement joins TRBV15 to TRBJ1-2; TRBD1 might be the D (5 bases). V dropped 0 bases and J dropped 5 bases, with 10 bases sitting between them. Germline CDR1 and CDR2: LNHNV and YYDKDF (reference sequence). This CDR3 is 14 amino acids long. The DNA of the CDR3 is TGTGCCACCAGCAGAGATCGGGGGGATTATGGCTACACCTTC. It specifies CATSRDRGDYGYTF.

This clone appeared a few times. The genes are TRBV6-4 and TRBJ1-6; D uncertain. Germline V gene sequence: CDR1 MRHNA, CDR2 SNTAGT. Trimming pared 3 bases from V and 6 bases from J, leaving 6 bases between. There are 13 residues in the CDR3. CDR3 amino acids: CASSEGSNSPLHF. CDR3 sequence (DNA): TGTGCCAGCAGTGAAGGCAGTAATTCACCCCTCCACTTT.

The chain joins TRBV14 to TRBJ2-1; 7 nucleotides match TRBD1. From germline, CDR1 is SGHDN and CDR2 FVKESK. The V gene end was trimmed by 5 bases and the J gene end by 0 bases; junction bases not matched to a gene: 4. The CDR3 length is 15 residues. CDR3: CASSSGTASYNEQFF. CDR3 nucleotides: TGTGCCAGCAGCTCCGGGACAGCCTCCTACAATGAGCAGTTCTTC.

This clone has more than one count but fewer than ten. The V gene is TRBV27, the J gene TRBJ1-1; D gene ambiguous. This CDR3 has 14 residues. CDR1 is MNHEY, CDR2 SMNVEV, per germline (reference sequence). V was shortened by 4 bases and J by 1 base, with 10 bases between the two germline ends. The CDR3 nucleotides read TGTGCCAGCAGTTCACCACGGAAGAACACTGAAGCTTTCTTT. Its translation: CASSSPRKNTEAFF.

The chain combines TRBV7-6 with TRBJ1-5; D not resolved. V lost 1 base, J lost 3 bases, and 10 bases lay in between. This CDR3 has 15 residues. The germline CDR1 and CDR2 sequences are SGHVS and FNYEAQ. The chain's CDR3 is CASSLDDDSNQPQHF. CDR3 bases: TGTGCCAGCAGCTTAGATGACGATTCCAATCAGCCCCAGCATTTT.

V and J are TRBV27 and TRBJ2-2; D is possibly TRBD1 (5 bases). This CDR3 region has 14 residues. Trimming left V 6 bases short and J 6 bases short, with 14 bases between. Germline V gene lookup returns CDR1 MNHEY and CDR2 SMNVEV (reference sequence). The CDR3 DNA reads TGTGCCAGCAGCCATAACCCAGGGCCCGGGGAGCTGTTTTTT. The encoded protein is CASSHNPGPGELFF.

This clone showed up just once. The V and J genes are TRBV4-1 and TRBJ1-1, with D possibly matching TRBD1 (6 bases). This CDR3 contains 16 residues. The V gene lost 0 bases and the J gene lost 0 bases, with 11 bases spanning the gap. CDR1 is MGHRA and CDR2 is YSYEKL in the germline V gene. The CDR3 here is CASSQEGGWVNTEAFF. As DNA, the CDR3 is TGCGCCAGCAGCCAAGAAGGGGGGTGGGTGAACACTGAAGCTTTCTTT.

This clone has just a few counts. The chain combines TRBV29-1 with TRBJ2-7; 7 nucleotides match TRBD1. Per germline, CDR1 SQVTM and CDR2 ANQGSEA. CDR3 size: 13 residues. The trim removed 5 bases at V and 2 bases at J, leaving 6 bases unmatched. The chain's CDR3 is CSVFSGQTYEQYF. The CDR3 region has the DNA TGCAGCGTTTTCTCGGGACAGACCTACGAGCAGTACTTC.

A few counts support this clone. The genes are TRBV7-2 and TRBJ2-3; 7 bases fit TRBD2. The CDR3 contains 15 residues. Trimming removed 5 bases from V and 0 bases from J; junction bases left unmatched: 5. CDR1 and CDR2 from the germline V gene are SGHTA and FQGNSA. The CDR3 DNA is TGTGCCAGCAGCCCACTACTAGCGAGCACAGATACGCAGTATTTT. Encoded protein: CASSPLLASTDTQYF. Full variable domain (remainder filled in from reference TRBV7-2 and TRBJ2-3): GAGVSQSPSNKVTEKGKDVELRCDPISGHTALYWYRQSLGQGLEFLIYFQGNSAPDKSGLPSDRFSAERTGGSVSTLTIQRTQQEDSAVYLCASSPLLASTDTQYFGPGTRLTVL.

The CDR3 spells CASSLEARYEQYF. CDR3 sequence (DNA): TGCGCCAGCAGCCTTGAGGCGAGGTACGAGCAGTACTTC. The gene calls are TRBV4-1 and TRBJ2-7; no clear D. V dropped 4 bases and J dropped 4 bases, with 11 bases sitting between them. This CDR3 region has 13 residues. Germline V gives CDR1 MGHRA, CDR2 YSYEKL.

The J gene is TRBJ2-5, the V gene TRBV18; 7 nucleotides align to TRBD1. This CDR3 has 18 residues. V was clipped by 3 bases and J by 1 base; unmatched bases: 14. Germline lookup yields CDR1 KGHSH and CDR2 LQKENI. The chain's CDR3 is CASSPMKWQGDLQETQYF. The CDR3 DNA is TGTGCCAGCTCACCCATGAAGTGGCAGGGGGACCTCCAAGAGACCCAGTACTTC.

This clone showed up just a few times. In DNA form, the CDR3 reads TGCAGCGCCCTAAGGGGGGGGTCCTACGAGCAGTACTTC. Protein sequence: CSALRGGSYEQYF. V gene TRBV29-1 combines with J gene TRBJ2-7, with D perhaps TRBD2 (7 bases). Germline V lookup: CDR1 SQVTM, CDR2 ANQGSEA. The CDR3 spans 13 residues. With 7 bases removed from V and 1 base from J, the gap between germline ends came to 14 bases.

The gene calls are TRBV5-1 and TRBJ1-5; 7 bases fit TRBD1. Germline V gives CDR1 SGHRS, CDR2 YFSETQ. The J segment lost 0 bases and the V segment lost 4 bases, leaving 4 bases of the junction unmatched. The CDR3 is 15 residues long. CDR3 DNA: TGCGCCAGCAGCCAGACAGGGAATAGCAATCAGCCCCAGCATTTT. Its translation is CASSQTGNSNQPQHF.

This chain connects TRBV10-3 to TRBJ2-5; D unresolved. Germline lookup yields CDR1 ENHRY and CDR2 SYGVKD. The CDR3 contains 15 residues. V lost 3 bases and J lost 5, with 16 bases in between. The CDR3 region is CAISETTMPPETQYF. DNA of the CDR3: TGTGCCATCAGTGAAACGACAATGCCGCCGGAGACCCAGTACTTC.

The chain recombines TRBV2 with TRBJ2-7; 8 positions match TRBD2. CDR1 SNHLY and CDR2 FYNNEI come from the germline V gene. Germline trimming cut 11 bases from V and 4 bases from J; bases unmatched to any gene: 7. This CDR3 comprises 12 residues. The CDR3 here is CAQLAVNYEQYF. CDR3 DNA: TGTGCCCAACTAGCGGTGAATTACGAGCAGTACTTC. Based on the CDR3 plus reference TRBV2 and TRBJ2-7, the full variable domain is EPEVTQTPSHQVTQMGQEVILRCVPISNHLYFYWYRQILGQKVEFLVSFYNNEISEKSEIFDDQFSVERPDGSNFTLKIRSTKLEDSAMYFCAQLAVNYEQYFGPGTRLTVT.

This CDR3 reads CASSLDREGGETQYF. The CDR3, as DNA: TGTGCCAGCAGCTTGGACAGGGAGGGGGGAGAGACCCAGTACTTC. This rearrangement joins TRBV5-6 to TRBJ2-5, with D possibly TRBD2 on 7 matching bases. The germline CDR1 and CDR2 sequences are SGHDT and YYEEEE. Trimming stripped 0 bases from V and 4 bases from J, with 13 bases between. The CDR3 runs 15 residues.

The CDR3 here is CASSLAVENTEAFF. In DNA, the CDR3 is TGTGCCAGCAGCTTGGCCGTAGAGAACACTGAAGCTTTCTTT. This rearrangement joins TRBV5-4 to TRBJ1-1, with D unclear. The V and J ends lost 0 bases and 1 base respectively, with 7 bases between them. Germline lookup yields CDR1 SGHNT and CDR2 YYREEE (reference sequence). The CDR3 runs 14 residues.

Only a few counts were recorded for this clone. The V and J genes are TRBV6-5 and TRBJ1-2, with 7 positions matching TRBD1. J gave up 4 bases and V 6 bases, and 8 bases lay outside the gene matches. CDR3 length: 14 amino acids. Looked up from germline, CDR1 is MNHEY and CDR2 is SVGAGI. CDR3 region: CASSLAGDSYGYTF. CDR3 DNA: TGTGCCAGCAGCCTCGCAGGGGACAGCTATGGCTACACCTTC.

As regards this clone: Additional DNA sequences in this sample encode the identical CDR3. This chain connects TRBV2 to TRBJ2-1; tentatively, D is TRBD1 (6 bases). Trimming took 9 bases from V and 4 from J, leaving 10 bases between them. This CDR3 region has 12 residues. Germline CDR1 SNHLY, CDR2 FYNNEI. The CDR3 protein is CASQTGYNEQFF. In nucleotides, the CDR3 is TGTGCCAGTCAGACAGGATACAATGAGCAGTTCTTC. Full variable domain (remainder filled in from reference TRBV2 and TRBJ2-1): EPEVTQTPSHQVTQMGQEVILRCVPISNHLYFYWYRQILGQKVEFLVSFYNNEISEKSEIFDDQFSVERPDGSNFTLKIRSTKLEDSAMYFCASQTGYNEQFFGPGTRLTVL.